Reported below is one T cell receptor beta chain. Its specificity is unknown. The sample originates from a study of T cells in Graves' hyperthyroidism and ophthalmopathy. Regarding the study as a whole: Blood shared most expanded thyroid clonotypes above 0.001.

Amplification targeted TCR beta CDR3 regions from RNA transcripts. Using the HTBI primer set, a first-round RT-PCR was run on the TCR CDR3. TCRdb ran MiXCR on the multiplex PCR reads and lists one entry per CDR3 protein. The sample includes about 210,000 distinct CDR3 sequences, 17% of them seen just once. The definition of stable Graves' hyperthyroidism was no ophthalmopathy progression within 18 months. Hyperthyroidism was newly diagnosed in patients aged 18 to 65 (duration under 2 months). The CDR3 is 14 residues long. The germline gives CDR1 KGHDR, CDR2 SFDVKD. Trimming took off 3 bases at V and 8 bases at J, with 13 bases between the two ends.

The receptor was derived from a man over 45 with Graves' hyperthyroidism. Material: blood. The chain joins TRBV24-1 to TRBJ2-4; tentatively, D is TRBD1 (6 bases). The CDR3 region has the DNA TGTGCCACCAGTGATAACAGGGATTGGCACATTCAGTACTTC. Translating it yields CATSDNRDWHIQYF.